The 25 T cell receptor beta chains below come from one sample, sequenced in a study of naive and memory T cell subsets. Antigens for these TCRs are unknown. General study points: Naive repertoires, especially CD8, held a few larger clonotypes, possibly memory cells re-expressing CD45RA.

The beta constant-region primer was an equimolar mix of two oligonucleotides covering TRBC1 and TRBC2. Ligated cDNA was amplified by four rounds of PCR with nested alpha and beta constant-region primers and SP2. TCRdb re-called the UMI-ligation and nested PCR reads with MiXCR, one entry per CDR3 protein. The data contain roughly 140,000 distinct CDR3 sequences, approximately 20% of them singletons. The source material was naive CD8+ T cells from blood. These receptors were collected from a human donor in good health.

In its sample, this clonotype was seen a few times. The rearrangement joins TRBV6-5 to TRBJ1-1; D perhaps matches TRBD1 (5 bases). The CDR3 has 14 residues. Germline CDR1 is MNHEY and CDR2 is SVGAGI. The germline V and J ends were trimmed by 8 bases and 4 bases, with 17 bases remaining between them. The CDR3 protein is CASLEGSLGTEAFF. CDR3 DNA sequence: TGTGCCAGCCTTGAGGGGTCGCTGGGCACTGAAGCTTTCTTT.

The J gene is TRBJ1-2, the V gene TRBV27, with D unresolved. Germline CDR1 and CDR2: MNHEY and SMNVEV (reference sequence). This CDR3 is 12 amino acids long. V was pared by 3 bases and J by 8 bases, with 10 bases between. CDR3 coding DNA: TGTGCCAGCAGTTTGGACGGTTTAGGCTACACCTTC. It yields the protein CASSLDGLGYTF.

The V and J genes are TRBV29-1 and TRBJ2-2; 7 bases fit TRBD2. The CDR3 totals 15 residues. Germline CDR1 SQVTM, CDR2 ANQGSEA. With 4 bases clipped from V and 1 base from J, the junction kept 6 bases outside the gene matches. Here the CDR3 DNA reads TGCAGCGTTGCCTCTAGCGGTTGGAACACCGGGGAGCTGTTTTTT. The encoded protein is CSVASSGWNTGELFF.

This clonotype was recorded only once. The rearrangement links TRBV10-3 to TRBJ2-7; a weak D match, TRBD2 (6 bases). Germline V gene sequence: CDR1 ENHRY, CDR2 SYGVKD. V was pared by 6 bases and J by 1 base, with 13 bases between. The CDR3 spans 14 residues. The CDR3 DNA reads TGTGCCATCAGCTCCGGGACTGGATCCTACGAGCAGTACTTC. Its protein product is CAISSGTGSYEQYF.

The V and J genes are TRBV5-4 and TRBJ1-5; a weak D match, TRBD1 (5 bases). Trimming removed 2 bases at V and 1 base at J, with 7 bases between. Germline V CDR1 and CDR2: SGHNT, YYREEE (reference sequence). The length of the CDR3 is 14 residues. CDR3 sequence (DNA): TGTGCCAGCAGCTTTTGGGGCAGCAATCAGCCCCAGCATTTT. Translated, it gives CASSFWGSNQPQHF.

V usage is TRBV2 and J usage is TRBJ2-7; D call uncertain. CDR3 length: 14 amino acids. Germline V gene sequence: CDR1 SNHLY, CDR2 FYNNEI. Trimming pared 3 bases from V and 3 bases from J, leaving 12 bases between. CDR3 sequence: CASSEERGDYEQYF. CDR3 nucleotides: TGTGCCAGCAGTGAGGAACGAGGAGACTACGAGCAGTACTTC.

This clonotype was counted many times. V and J are TRBV7-9 and TRBJ2-5; D may be TRBD1 (7 bases). CDR1 SEHNR and CDR2 FQNEAQ come from the germline V gene (reference sequence). The ends were cut back, 5 bases at V and 9 bases at J, with 16 bases in the middle. This CDR3 spans 13 amino acids. CDR3 coding DNA: TGTGCCAGCAGCAAGGACGACAGGGAGGCCCAGTACTTC. Translation gives CASSKDDREAQYF.

The chain links TRBV20-1 to TRBJ2-2; perhaps D is TRBD1 or TRBD2 (5 bases each). Germline assignment: CDR1 DFQATT and CDR2 SNEGSKA (reference sequence). The CDR3 runs 14 residues. Trimming pared 5 bases from V and 3 bases from J, leaving 13 bases between. The CDR3 loop is CSARGPADTGELFF. The CDR3 nucleotides read TGCAGTGCTCGGGGACCCGCGGACACCGGGGAGCTGTTTTTT.

This clonotype occurred a few times. V and J are TRBV29-1 and TRBJ2-1; D gene uncertain. Germline V gene lookup returns CDR1 SQVTM and CDR2 ANQGSEA. The CDR3 contains 11 residues. Trimming took 7 bases from V and 3 from J, leaving 7 bases between them. CDR3 coding DNA: TGCAGCGGTGATAACTACAATGAGCAGTTCTTC. Its protein product is CSGDNYNEQFF.

This clonotype was seen only a few times. V and J are TRBV9 and TRBJ2-2, with 9 bases that match TRBD1. V was pared by 0 bases and J by 0 bases, with 9 bases of the junction left unmatched. CDR1 is SGDLS, CDR2 YYNGEE, per germline. The CDR3 runs to 19 residues. CDR3 in amino acids: CASSVAGIGTGTNTGELFF. The CDR3 coding sequence is TGTGCCAGCAGCGTAGCAGGAATTGGGACAGGGACGAACACCGGGGAGCTGTTTTTT.

This clonotype was seen a few times. In DNA, the CDR3 is TGCGCCAGCAGCATTACTAGCGGGAGTCCCTACGAGCAGTACTTC. Protein product: CASSITSGSPYEQYF. The rearrangement joins TRBV5-1 to TRBJ2-7, with 11 positions matching TRBD2. The germline gives CDR1 SGHRS, CDR2 YFSETQ. After removal of 4 bases from V and 2 bases from J, the junction contained 5 bases not matched to a gene. CDR3 length: 15 amino acids.

The chain recombines TRBV11-2 with TRBJ2-7, with D uncertain. Trimming shortened V by 4 bases and J by 5 bases, and 21 bases separated the two germline ends. Germline V lookup: CDR1 SGHAT, CDR2 FQNNGV. The CDR3 covers 16 residues. This CDR3 reads CASSSGRSSLLDEQYF. The CDR3 nucleotides are TGTGCCAGCAGCTCAGGTCGATCCAGCCTGCTGGACGAGCAGTACTTC.

This rearrangement joins TRBV20-1 to TRBJ2-1; 10 positions match TRBD2. Germline loops: CDR1 DFQATT, CDR2 SNEGSKA (reference sequence). Trimming cost V 3 bases and J 10 bases; bases outside gene matches: 6. The CDR3 is made up of 13 amino acids. CDR3 coding DNA: TGCAGTGCTAGGTTAGCGGGAGGCCGAGAGCAGTTCTTC. Amino acid sequence: CSARLAGGREQFF.

About this clonotype itself: Compared with germline, one end of the junction differs, possibly owing to a read error. CDR3 amino acids: CDSSLIWREGWTDTQYF. CDR3 sequence (DNA): TGTGACAGCAGCTTAATCTGGCGGGAGGGTTGGACAGATACGCAGTATTTT. The chain has TRBV7-2 and TRBJ2-3; the match to TRBD2 covers 9 bases. This CDR3 spans 17 amino acids. CDR1 is SGHTA and CDR2 is FQGNSA in the germline V gene.

The CDR3 region has the DNA TGTGCCAGCAGGGCTGACCTAAGGGCGGGCTCCTACAATGAGCAGTTCTTC. Translating gives CASRADLRAGSYNEQFF. The chain is built from TRBV2 and TRBJ2-1; TRBD2 is a possible D gene (5 bases). Germline V gives CDR1 SNHLY, CDR2 FYNNEI. The CDR3 spans 17 residues. Trimming pared 6 bases from V and 0 bases from J, leaving 18 bases between.

This clonotype was observed a handful of times. J is TRBJ1-5 and V is TRBV29-1; no reliable D call. The CDR3 is 14 residues long. Deletions cut 0 bases from V and 3 bases from J, with 9 bases between. Germline lookup yields CDR1 SQVTM and CDR2 ANQGSEA. The CDR3 DNA follows: TGCAGCGTTGAAGATCAAGACTCCAATCAGCCCCAGCATTTT. It codes for CSVEDQDSNQPQHF.

This clonotype was counted only a few times. The CDR3: CASSAASGGYQETQYF. The CDR3 nucleotides are TGTGCCAGCAGCGCCGCGAGCGGGGGGTACCAAGAGACCCAGTACTTC. The chain is built from TRBV7-9 and TRBJ2-5, with TRBD2 identical over 9 bases. Trimming at V came to 5 bases and at J to 0 bases, leaving 7 bases not matched to a gene. The germline V gene has CDR1 SEHNR and CDR2 FQNEAQ (reference sequence). This CDR3 has 16 residues.

This clonotype was detected ten times or more. A junction boundary mismatches the germline segment, possibly from a read error. The genes are TRBV5-1 and TRBJ2-1; D call uncertain. Germline V gene data show CDR1 as SGHRS and CDR2 as YFSETQ. The CDR3 has 11 amino acids. CDR3 amino acids: CASSLANEQFF. The CDR3 bases are TGTGCCAGCAGCTTGGCCAATGAGCAGTTCTTC.

The gene calls are TRBV13 and TRBJ2-4; 10 bases agree with TRBD2. The CDR3 has 13 amino acids. Germline V CDR1 and CDR2: PRHDT, FYEKMQ (reference sequence). Trimming cost V 5 bases and J 15 bases; bases outside gene matches: 10. The CDR3, as DNA: TGTGCCAGCAGCCCGGTAGCGGGAGGCCCGGCGTACTTC. This codes for CASSPVAGGPAYF.

This clonotype was seen a few times. The rearrangement links TRBV24-1 to TRBJ2-1, with unresolved D. Looked up from germline, CDR1 is KGHDR and CDR2 is SFDVKD. V was clipped by 0 bases and J by 8 bases, with 13 bases between them. The CDR3 is 15 amino acids. The CDR3 sequence: CATSDLRDGSYEQFF. CDR3 sequence (DNA): TGTGCCACCAGTGATTTGAGGGATGGTTCTTATGAGCAGTTCTTC.

This clonotype appeared many times. The chain has TRBV20-1 and TRBJ2-7; 7 nucleotides agree with TRBD2. The V and J ends lost 0 bases and 7 bases, in that order; junction bases with no gene match: 6. The CDR3 runs 13 residues. CDR1 is DFQATT, CDR2 SNEGSKA, per germline (reference sequence). The CDR3 sequence is CSAREGGPLEQYF. Here the CDR3 DNA reads TGCAGTGCTAGAGAGGGAGGGCCGTTGGAGCAGTACTTC.

This clonotype has a handful of counts. The chain links TRBV5-5 to TRBJ2-1, with D perhaps matching TRBD1 (6 bases). The germline V gene has CDR1 SGHKS and CDR2 YYEKEE (reference sequence). V lost 3 bases, J lost 9 bases, and 22 bases lay in between. This CDR3 has 16 amino acids. The chain's CDR3 is CASSSEPGDVPGEQFF. CDR3 coding DNA: TGTGCCAGCAGCTCGGAGCCAGGGGATGTACCCGGTGAGCAGTTCTTC.

The V and J genes are TRBV7-9 and TRBJ2-4; D is uncertain. The CDR3 is 15 residues long. V lost 5 bases, J lost 5 bases, and 16 bases lay in between. Germline-derived CDR1 and CDR2 are SEHNR and FQNEAQ (reference sequence). CDR3 sequence (DNA): TGTGCCAGCAGCGGTCCGGGCCCCGGCCAAAACATTCAGTACTTC. Protein sequence: CASSGPGPGQNIQYF. The full variable domain, its missing parts supplied by reference TRBV7-9 and TRBJ2-4, is DTGVSQNPRHKITKRGQNVTFRCDPISEHNRLYWYRQTLGQGPEFLTYFQNEAQLEKSRLLSDRFSAERPKGSFSTLEIQRTEQGDSAMYLCASSGPGPGQNIQYFGAGTRLSVL.

The chain carries TRBV27 and TRBJ1-2; the D gene is possibly TRBD1 (5 bases). The V gene lost 6 bases and the J gene lost 3 bases, with 14 bases spanning the gap. Germline CDR1 is MNHEY and CDR2 is SMNVEV (reference sequence). The CDR3 loop spans 14 amino acids. DNA of the CDR3: TGTGCCAGCAGCCCTTCGGGGGTTCACTATGGCTACACCTTC. Its translation is CASSPSGVHYGYTF.

J is TRBJ2-2 and V is TRBV19, with D perhaps being TRBD1 or TRBD2 (5 bases each). Germline CDR1 reads LNHDA; CDR2 reads SQIVND (reference sequence). The CDR3 runs to 14 residues. V gave up 8 bases and J gave up 5 bases, with 15 bases separating them. The CDR3 nucleotides read TGTGCCAGTTCTAAGGGACGGGCGACCGGGGAGCTGTTTTTT. It translates to CASSKGRATGELFF. Together with reference TRBV19 and TRBJ2-2, the CDR3 gives the full variable domain: DGGITQSPKYLFRKEGQNVTLSCEQNLNHDAMYWYRQDPGQGLRLIYYSQIVNDFQKGDIAEGYSVSREKKESFPLTVTSAQKNPTAFYLCASSKGRATGELFFGEGSRLTVL.